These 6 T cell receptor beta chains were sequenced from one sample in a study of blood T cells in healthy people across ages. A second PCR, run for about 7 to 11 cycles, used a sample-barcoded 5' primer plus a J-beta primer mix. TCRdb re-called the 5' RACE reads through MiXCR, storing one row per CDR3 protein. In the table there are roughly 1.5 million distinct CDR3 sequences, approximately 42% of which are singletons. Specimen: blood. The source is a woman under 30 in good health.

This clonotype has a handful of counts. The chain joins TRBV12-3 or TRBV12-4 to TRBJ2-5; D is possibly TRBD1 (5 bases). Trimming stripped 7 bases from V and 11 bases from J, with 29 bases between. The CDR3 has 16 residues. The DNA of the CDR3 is TGTGCCAGCACCGCGGCCAGACAGACCCCCAACAATGAGCAGTACTTC. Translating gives CASTAARQTPNNEQYF.

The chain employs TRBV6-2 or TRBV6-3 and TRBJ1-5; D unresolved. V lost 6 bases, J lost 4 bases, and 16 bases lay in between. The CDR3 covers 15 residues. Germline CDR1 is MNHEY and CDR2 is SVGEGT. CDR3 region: CASRPDTLGNQPQHF. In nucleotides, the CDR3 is TGTGCCAGCAGACCCGACACCCTAGGGAATCAGCCCCAGCATTTT.

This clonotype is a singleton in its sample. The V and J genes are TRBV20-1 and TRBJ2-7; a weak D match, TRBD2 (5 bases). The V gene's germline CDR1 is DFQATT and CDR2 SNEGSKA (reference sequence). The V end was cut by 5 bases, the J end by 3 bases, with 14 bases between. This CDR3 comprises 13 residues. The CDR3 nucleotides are TGCAGTGCTGAGACTACCCAGGTCTACGAGCAGTACTTC. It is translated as CSAETTQVYEQYF.

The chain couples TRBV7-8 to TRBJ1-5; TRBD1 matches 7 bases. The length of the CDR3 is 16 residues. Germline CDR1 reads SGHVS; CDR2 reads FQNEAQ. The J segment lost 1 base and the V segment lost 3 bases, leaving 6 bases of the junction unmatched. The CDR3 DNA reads TGTGCCAGCAGCTTGGCGAGACAGGGAAGCAATCAGCCCCAGCATTTT. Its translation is CASSLARQGSNQPQHF.

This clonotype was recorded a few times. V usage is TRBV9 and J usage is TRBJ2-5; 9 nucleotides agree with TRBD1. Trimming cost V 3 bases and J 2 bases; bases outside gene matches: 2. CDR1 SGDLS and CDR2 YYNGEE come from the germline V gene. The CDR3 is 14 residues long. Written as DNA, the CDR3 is TGTGCCAGCAGCGCCGGACAGGGGCAAGAGACCCAGTACTTC. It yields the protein CASSAGQGQETQYF.

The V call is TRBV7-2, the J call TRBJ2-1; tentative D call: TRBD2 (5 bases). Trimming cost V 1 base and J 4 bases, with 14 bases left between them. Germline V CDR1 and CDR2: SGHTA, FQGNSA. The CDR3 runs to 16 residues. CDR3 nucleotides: TGTGCCAGCAGCTTAGTCATCGGACTGGGGTACAATGAGCAGTTCTTC. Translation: CASSLVIGLGYNEQFF.